This TCR beta chain emerged from a study of CD8+ T cells in alopecia areata. Documented treatment: oral pan-JAK inhibitor, 5-10 mg twice daily. Trimming shortened V by 6 bases and J by 8 bases, and 22 bases separated the two germline ends. CDR1 is SQVTM, CDR2 ANQGSEA, per germline. The CDR3 consists of 14 residues. RNA was extracted and reverse transcribed into cDNA as the sequencing template. Method: immunoSEQ multiplex PCR; TCRdb's copy keeps in-frame clones and lacks some. Altogether 200,000 to 250,000 clones are present, approximately 47% being singletons, with the ten largest covering roughly 2.6%.

This clonotype was obtained from a human donor with alopecia areata. The V gene is TRBV29-1, the J gene TRBJ1-2; no firm D call. The sample consisted of CD4+ T cells sorted from blood, taken at approximately week 36, from a patient treated with tofacitinib. The CDR3 loop reads CSVGIERAVEGYTF. The CDR3 DNA is TGCAGCGTCGGGATCGAACGGGCTGTCGAAGGCTACACCTTC.